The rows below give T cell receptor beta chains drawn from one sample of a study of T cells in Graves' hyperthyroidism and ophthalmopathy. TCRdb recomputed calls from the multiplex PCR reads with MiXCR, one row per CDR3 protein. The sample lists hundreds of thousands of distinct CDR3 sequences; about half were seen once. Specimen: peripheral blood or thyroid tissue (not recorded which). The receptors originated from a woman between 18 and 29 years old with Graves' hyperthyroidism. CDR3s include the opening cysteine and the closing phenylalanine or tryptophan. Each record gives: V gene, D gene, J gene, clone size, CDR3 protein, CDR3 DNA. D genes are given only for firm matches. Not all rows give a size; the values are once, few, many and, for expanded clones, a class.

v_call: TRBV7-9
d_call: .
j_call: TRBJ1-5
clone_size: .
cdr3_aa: CASSLGLINQPQHF
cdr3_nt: TGTGCCAGCAGCTTGGGACTGATCAATCAGCCCCAGCATTTT

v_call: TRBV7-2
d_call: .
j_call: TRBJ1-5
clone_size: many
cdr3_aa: CASSDEGYQPQHF
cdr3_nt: TGTGCCAGCAGTGATGAGGGATATCAGCCCCAGCATTTT

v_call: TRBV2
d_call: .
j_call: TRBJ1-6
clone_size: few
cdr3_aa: CASSEVGNSPLHF
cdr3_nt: TGTGCCAGCAGTGAAGTGGGTAATTCACCCCTCCACTTT

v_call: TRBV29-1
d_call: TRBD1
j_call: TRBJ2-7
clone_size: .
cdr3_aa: CSVATGTGVYEQYF
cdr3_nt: TGCAGCGTCGCTACCGGGACAGGGGTCTACGAGCAGTACTTC

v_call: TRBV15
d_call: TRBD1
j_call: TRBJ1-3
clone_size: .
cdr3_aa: CATSNHGTGDAIYF
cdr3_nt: TGTGCCACCAGCAACCACGGGACAGGGGACGCCATATATTTT

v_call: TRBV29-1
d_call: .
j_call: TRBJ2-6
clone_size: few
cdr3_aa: CSVWSGNSGANVLTF
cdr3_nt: TGCAGCGTTTGGAGTGGGAACTCTGGGGCCAACGTCCTGACTTTC

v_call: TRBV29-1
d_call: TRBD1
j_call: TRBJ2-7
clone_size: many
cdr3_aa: CSPIPPQGTYEQYF
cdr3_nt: TGCAGCCCCATCCCCCCACAGGGGACCTACGAGCAGTACTTC

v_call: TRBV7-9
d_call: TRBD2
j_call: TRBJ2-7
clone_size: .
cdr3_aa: CASTGRGLAVNEQYF
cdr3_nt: TGTGCCAGCACCGGACGGGGACTAGCGGTGAACGAGCAGTACTTC

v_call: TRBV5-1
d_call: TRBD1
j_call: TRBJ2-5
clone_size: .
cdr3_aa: CASSLGTGGQTQYF
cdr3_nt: TGCGCCAGCTCCCTTGGGACAGGGGGTCAGACCCAGTACTTC

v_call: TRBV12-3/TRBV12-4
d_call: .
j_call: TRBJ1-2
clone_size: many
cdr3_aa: CASSFYSYGYTF
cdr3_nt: TGTGCCAGCAGTTTTTACAGCTATGGCTACACCTTC

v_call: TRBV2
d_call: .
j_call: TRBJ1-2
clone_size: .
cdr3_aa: CASSLIWSSGHYGYTF
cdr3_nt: TGTGCCAGCAGTTTAATTTGGTCCTCGGGGCACTATGGCTACACCTTC

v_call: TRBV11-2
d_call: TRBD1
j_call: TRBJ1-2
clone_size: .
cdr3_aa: CASSATGVFGYGYTF
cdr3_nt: TGTGCCAGCAGCGCCACAGGGGTCTTCGGTTATGGCTACACCTTC

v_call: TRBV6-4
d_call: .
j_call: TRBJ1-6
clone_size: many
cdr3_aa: CASSDRRGSPLHF
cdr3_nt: TGTGCCAGCAGTGATCGCAGGGGTTCACCCCTCCACTTT

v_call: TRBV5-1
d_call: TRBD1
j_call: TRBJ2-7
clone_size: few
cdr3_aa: CASSLVPGQGYEQYF
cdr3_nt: TGCGCCAGCAGCTTGGTTCCGGGACAGGGCTACGAGCAGTACTTC

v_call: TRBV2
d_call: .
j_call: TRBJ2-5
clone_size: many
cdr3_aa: CASSPEGETQYF
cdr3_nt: TGTGCCAGCAGCCCCGAGGGGGAGACCCAGTACTTC

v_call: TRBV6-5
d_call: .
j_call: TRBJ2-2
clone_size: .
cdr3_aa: CASRLLRELFF
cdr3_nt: TGTGCCAGCAGGCTACTACGGGAGCTGTTTTTT

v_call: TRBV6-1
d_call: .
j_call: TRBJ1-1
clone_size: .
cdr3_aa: CASSETGEAFF
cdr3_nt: TGTGCCAGCAGTGAAACAGGTGAAGCTTTCTTT

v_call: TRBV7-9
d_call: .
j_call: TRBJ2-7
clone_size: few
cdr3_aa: CASSPGIGYEQYF
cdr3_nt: TGTGCCAGCAGTCCCGGGATTGGTTACGAGCAGTACTTC

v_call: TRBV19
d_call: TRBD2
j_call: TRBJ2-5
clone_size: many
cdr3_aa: CASTAGGGETQYF
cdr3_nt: TGTGCCAGTACAGCGGGAGGTGGAGAGACCCAGTACTTC

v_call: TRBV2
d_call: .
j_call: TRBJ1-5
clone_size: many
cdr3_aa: CASSDRLVSNQPQHF
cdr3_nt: TGTGCCAGCAGCGACCGATTGGTAAGCAATCAGCCCCAGCATTTT

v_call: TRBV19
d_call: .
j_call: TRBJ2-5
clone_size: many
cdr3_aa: CASSLEYQETQYF
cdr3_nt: TGTGCCAGTAGTTTAGAGTACCAAGAGACCCAGTACTTC

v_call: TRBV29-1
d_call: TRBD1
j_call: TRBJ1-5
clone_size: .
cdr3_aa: CSVPGTGGNQPQHF
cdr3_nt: TGCAGCGTGCCCGGGACAGGGGGCAATCAGCCCCAGCATTTT

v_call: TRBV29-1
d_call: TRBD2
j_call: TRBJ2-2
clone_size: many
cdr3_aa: CSVRLAGTGELFF
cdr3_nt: TGCAGCGTACGACTAGCGGGAACCGGGGAGCTGTTTTTT

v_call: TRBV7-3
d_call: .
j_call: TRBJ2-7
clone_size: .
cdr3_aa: CASSQEWSVGQYF
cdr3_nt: TGTGCCAGCAGCCAAGAATGGAGCGTCGGGCAGTACTTC

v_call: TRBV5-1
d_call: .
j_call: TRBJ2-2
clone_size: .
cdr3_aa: CASSLDRRSRELFF
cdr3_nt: TGCGCCAGCAGCTTGGATAGGAGATCGAGGGAGCTGTTTTTT

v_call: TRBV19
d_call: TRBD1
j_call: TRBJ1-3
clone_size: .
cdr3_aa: CASSSSRGSGNTIYF
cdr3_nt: TGTGCCAGTAGTTCGAGCAGGGGGTCTGGAAACACCATATATTTT

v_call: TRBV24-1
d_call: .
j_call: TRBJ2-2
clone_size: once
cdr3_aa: CATSDQDTGELFF
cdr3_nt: TGTGCCACCAGTGATCAGGACACCGGGGAGCTGTTTTTT

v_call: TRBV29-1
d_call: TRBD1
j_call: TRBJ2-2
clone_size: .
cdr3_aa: CSVGRRGRFAGELFF
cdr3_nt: TGCAGCGTTGGCCGCAGGGGGCGATTCGCCGGGGAGCTGTTTTTT

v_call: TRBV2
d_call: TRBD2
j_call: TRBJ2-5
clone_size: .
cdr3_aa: CARDGAGGQETQYF
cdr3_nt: TGTGCTAGAGATGGAGCGGGAGGCCAAGAGACCCAGTACTTC

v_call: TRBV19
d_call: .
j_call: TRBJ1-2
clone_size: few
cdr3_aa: CASTMVENYGYTF
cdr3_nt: TGTGCCTCAACTATGGTTGAGAACTATGGCTACACCTTC

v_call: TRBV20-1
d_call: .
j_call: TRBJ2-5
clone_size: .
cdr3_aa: CSARADERGAEETQYF
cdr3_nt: TGCAGTGCTAGAGCTGACGAAAGGGGGGCGGAAGAGACCCAGTACTTC

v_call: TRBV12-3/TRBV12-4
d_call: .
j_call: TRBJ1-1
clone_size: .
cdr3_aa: CASSQPRMEAFF
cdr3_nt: TGTGCCAGCAGTCAACCCCGGATGGAAGCTTTCTTT

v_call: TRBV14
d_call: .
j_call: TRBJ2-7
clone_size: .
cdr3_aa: CASSQAVWRGGYEQYF
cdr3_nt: TGTGCCAGCAGCCAAGCGGTCTGGCGGGGTGGCTACGAGCAGTACTTC

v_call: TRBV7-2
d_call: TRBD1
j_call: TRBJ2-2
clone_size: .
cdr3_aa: CASSLGGTVLEELFF
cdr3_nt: TGTGCCAGCAGCTTAGGTGGGACAGTCCTGGAGGAGCTGTTTTTT

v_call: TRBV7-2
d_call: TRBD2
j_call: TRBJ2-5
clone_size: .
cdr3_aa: CASSFGGLAGGQETQYF
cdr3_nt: TGTGCCAGCAGCTTCGGTGGACTAGCGGGGGGCCAAGAGACCCAGTACTTC

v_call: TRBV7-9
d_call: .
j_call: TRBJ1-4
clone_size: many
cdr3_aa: CASSGKGTTNEKLFF
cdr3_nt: TGTGCCAGCAGCGGAAAGGGTACAACTAATGAAAAACTGTTTTTT

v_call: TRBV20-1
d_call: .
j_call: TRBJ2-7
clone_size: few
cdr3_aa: CSARGRNYEQYF
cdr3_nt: TGCAGTGCTAGGGGACGGAACTACGAGCAGTACTTC

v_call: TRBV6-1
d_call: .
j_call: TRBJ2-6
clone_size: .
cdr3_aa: CASSPVGRWRNVLTF
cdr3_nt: TGTGCCAGCAGTCCGGTGGGTCGGTGGCGCAACGTCCTGACTTTC

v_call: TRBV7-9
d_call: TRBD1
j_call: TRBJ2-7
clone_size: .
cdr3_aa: CASSPQDREVPYEQYF
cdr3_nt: TGTGCCAGCAGCCCCCAGGACAGGGAGGTTCCCTACGAGCAGTACTTC

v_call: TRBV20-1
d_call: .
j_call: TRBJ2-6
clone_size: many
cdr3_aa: CSATQGDGANVLTF
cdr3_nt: TGCAGTGCCACCCAGGGTGATGGGGCCAACGTCCTGACTTTC

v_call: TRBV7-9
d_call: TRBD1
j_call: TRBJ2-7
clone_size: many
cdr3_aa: CASSLGQGHEQYF
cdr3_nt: TGTGCCAGCAGCCTCGGACAGGGCCACGAGCAGTACTTC

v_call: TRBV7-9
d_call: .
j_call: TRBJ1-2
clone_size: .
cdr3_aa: CASSWARGATGYTF
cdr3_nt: TGTGCCAGCAGCTGGGCACGGGGAGCCACTGGCTACACCTTC

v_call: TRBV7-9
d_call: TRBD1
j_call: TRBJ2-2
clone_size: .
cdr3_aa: CASSQGQGPTGELFF
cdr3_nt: TGCGCCAGCAGCCAGGGACAGGGACCAACCGGGGAGCTGTTTTTT

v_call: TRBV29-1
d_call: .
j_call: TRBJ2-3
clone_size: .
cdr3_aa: CSATKQGGPTDTQYF
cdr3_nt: TGCAGCGCCACCAAACAGGGGGGGCCCACAGATACGCAGTATTTT

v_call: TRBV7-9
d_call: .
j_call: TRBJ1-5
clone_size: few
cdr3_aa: CASSRGGSSNQPQHF
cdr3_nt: TGTGCCAGCAGCCGGGGGGGTTCCAGCAATCAGCCCCAGCATTTT

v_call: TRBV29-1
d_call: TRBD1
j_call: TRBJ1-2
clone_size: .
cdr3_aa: CSRPGDREIYGYTF
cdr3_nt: TGCAGCCGGCCAGGGGACAGGGAAATCTATGGCTACACCTTC

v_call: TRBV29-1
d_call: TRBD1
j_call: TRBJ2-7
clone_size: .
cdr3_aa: CSVLSDRAYEQYF
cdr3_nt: TGCAGCGTTCTCTCCGACAGGGCATACGAGCAGTACTTC

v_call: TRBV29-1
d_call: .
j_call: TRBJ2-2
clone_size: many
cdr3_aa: CSVARDTGELFF
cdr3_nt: TGCAGCGTTGCCAGAGACACCGGGGAGCTGTTTTTT

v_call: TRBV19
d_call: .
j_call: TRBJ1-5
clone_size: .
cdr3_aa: CASSIPGDQPQHF
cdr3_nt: TGTGCCAGTAGTATACCAGGGGATCAGCCCCAGCATTTT

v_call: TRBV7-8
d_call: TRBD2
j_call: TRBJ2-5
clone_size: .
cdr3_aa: CASSLGVRRERKETQYF
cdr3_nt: TGTGCCAGCAGCTTAGGGGTTAGGCGGGAGAGGAAAGAGACCCAGTACTTC

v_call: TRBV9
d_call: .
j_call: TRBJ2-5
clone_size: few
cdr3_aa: CASSRPDSAEETQYF
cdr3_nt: TGTGCCAGCAGCCGACCGGACAGCGCGGAAGAGACCCAGTACTTC

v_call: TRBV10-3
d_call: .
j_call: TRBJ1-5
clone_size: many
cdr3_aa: CAISESDGGARQPQHF
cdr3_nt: TGTGCCATCAGTGAGTCGGATGGGGGGGCAAGGCAGCCCCAGCATTTT

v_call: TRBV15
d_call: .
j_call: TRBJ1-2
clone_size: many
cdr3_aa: CATSRERQQTSYGYTF
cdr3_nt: TGTGCCACCAGCAGAGAAAGACAACAAACATCCTATGGCTACACCTTC